This T cell receptor beta chain was identified in a study of cytomegalovirus exposure and HLA in healthy donors. TCRdb's table, derived via immunoSEQ multiplex PCR, lists solely in-frame clones and lacks some. The sample includes fewer than 200,000 clones, just under 90% of them seen just once. Overall study findings and caveats: In a later analysis, first-cohort TCR clusters were found to tend to co-occur in the 130 or so validation repertoires. According to the study, around 180 TCR beta chains were cytomegalovirus-associated. In vitro assays verified that three CMV-associated chains recognized CMV antigens specifically.

A remark on this clone: No antigen is known for it.

Separate from the approximately 720-subject first cohort was the approximately 120-subject validation cohort, to which the donors belonged. CDR1 is SGHVS and CDR2 is FNYEAQ in the germline V gene. Unmatched junction bases numbered 5, after V lost 1 base and J lost 14 bases. The CDR3 runs 13 residues. Sequencing input: PBMCs. The chain couples TRBV7-6 to TRBJ1-4, with 9 bases aligning to TRBD1. The origin of this receptor is a woman younger than 35 in good health and CMV-seropositive. The DNA for the CDR3 is TGTGCCAGCAGCTTAGGTGGTGGACAGGGGCTGTTTTTT. Its translation: CASSLGGGQGLFF.